This T cell receptor (beta chain) stems from a study of PD-L1 blockade in urothelial cancer. The time point denotes: pretreatment peripheral blood. Locally advanced or metastatic urothelial carcinoma affected the patients. Produced via immunoSEQ multiplex PCR; TCRdb's table is partial and in-frame only. The data contain tens of thousands of clones, around nine tenths of them seen just once; the ten biggest clones take up approximately 15%. CDR3 length equals 13 residues. The germline CDR1 and CDR2 sequences are SQVTM and ANQGSEA. V gave up 6 bases and J gave up 7 bases; unmatched junction bases: 5. This specimen consisted of PBMCs, obtained around atezolizumab (anti-PD-L1) treatment. The chain links TRBV29-1 to TRBJ2-2; 10 positions match TRBD1. The TCR comes from a woman in her sixties or seventies with urothelial cancer. Here the CDR3 DNA reads TGCAGCGTCCGGACAGGGGGGATCGGGGAGCTGTTTTTT. It specifies CSVRTGGIGELFF.